This T cell receptor beta chain came from a study of cytomegalovirus exposure and HLA in healthy donors. The study ran its PCR with 60 Vbeta and 13 Jbeta primers. Only in-frame clones appear in the TCRdb table, and some are missing; sequencing was by immunoSEQ multiplex PCR. The sample shows 200,000 or so clones, over 75% of them seen only once. This CDR3 contains 12 residues. Germline CDR1 is LGHNT and CDR2 is FRNRAP. Trimming removed 10 bases at V and 3 bases at J, with 10 bases between. The V call is TRBV12-5, the J call TRBJ1-3; no clear D gene. The TCR sequence derives from a girl aged 2 to 9 in good health and CMV-seronegative. Input material: PBMCs. The DNA for the CDR3 is TGTGCTACGGATTCGGGTGGAAACACCATATATTTT. The encoded protein is CATDSGGNTIYF. The entire variable domain, with the rest obtained from reference TRBV12-5 and TRBJ1-3, is as follows: DARVTQTPRHKVTEMGQEVTMRCQPILGHNTVFWYRQTMMQGLELLAYFRNRAPLDDSGMPKDRFSAEMPDATLATLKIQPSEPRDSAVYFCATDSGGNTIYFGEGSWLTVV.